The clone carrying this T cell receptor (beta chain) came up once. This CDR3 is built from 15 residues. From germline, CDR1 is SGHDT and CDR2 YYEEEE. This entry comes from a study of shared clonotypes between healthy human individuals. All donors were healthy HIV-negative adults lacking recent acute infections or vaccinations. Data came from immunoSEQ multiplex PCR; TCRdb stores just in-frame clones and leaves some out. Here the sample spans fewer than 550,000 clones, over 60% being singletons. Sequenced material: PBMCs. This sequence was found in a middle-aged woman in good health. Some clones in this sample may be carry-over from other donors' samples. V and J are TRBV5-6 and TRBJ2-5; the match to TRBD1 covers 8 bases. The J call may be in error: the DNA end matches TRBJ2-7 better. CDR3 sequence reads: CASSSGTGLSHEQYF. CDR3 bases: TGTGCCAGCAGCTCCGGGACAGGTTTATCCCACGAGCAGTACTTC.